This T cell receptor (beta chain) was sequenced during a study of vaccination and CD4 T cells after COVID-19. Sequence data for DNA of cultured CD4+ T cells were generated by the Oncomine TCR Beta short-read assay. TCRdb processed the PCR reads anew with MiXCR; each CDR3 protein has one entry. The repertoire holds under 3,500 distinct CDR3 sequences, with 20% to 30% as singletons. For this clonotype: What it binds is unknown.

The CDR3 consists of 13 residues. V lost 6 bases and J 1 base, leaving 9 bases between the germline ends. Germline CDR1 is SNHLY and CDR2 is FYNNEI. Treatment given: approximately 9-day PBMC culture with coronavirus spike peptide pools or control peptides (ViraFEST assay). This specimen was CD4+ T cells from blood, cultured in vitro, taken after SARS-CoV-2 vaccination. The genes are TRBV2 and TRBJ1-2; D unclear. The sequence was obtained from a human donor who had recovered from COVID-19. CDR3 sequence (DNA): TGTGCCAGCAGGCCCGGGATTAACTATGGCTACACCTTC. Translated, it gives CASRPGINYGYTF.